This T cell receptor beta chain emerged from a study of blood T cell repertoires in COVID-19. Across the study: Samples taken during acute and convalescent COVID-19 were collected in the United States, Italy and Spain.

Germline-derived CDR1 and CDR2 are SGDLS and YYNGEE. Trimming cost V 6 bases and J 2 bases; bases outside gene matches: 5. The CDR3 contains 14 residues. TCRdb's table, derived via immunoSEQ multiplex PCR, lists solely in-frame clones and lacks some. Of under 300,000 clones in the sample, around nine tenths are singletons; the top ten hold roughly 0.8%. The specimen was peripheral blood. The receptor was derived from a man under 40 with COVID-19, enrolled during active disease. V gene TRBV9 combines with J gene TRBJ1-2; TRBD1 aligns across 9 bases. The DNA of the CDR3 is TGTGCCAGCAACGGGGACAGGGACAACTATGGCTACACCTTC. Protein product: CASNGDRDNYGYTF. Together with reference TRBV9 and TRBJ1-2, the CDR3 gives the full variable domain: DSGVTQTPKHLITATGQRVTLRCSPRSGDLSVYWYQQSLDQGLQFLIQYYNGEERAKGNILERFSAQQFPDLHSELNLSSLELGDSALYFCASNGDRDNYGYTFGSGTRLTVV.